Here is one T cell receptor beta chain with its context. Its antigen is currently unknown. V shed 5 bases, J shed 2 bases, and the junction held 9 bases outside the gene matches. Germline V gene data show CDR1 as SGHRS and CDR2 as YFSETQ. This CDR3 is 15 amino acids long. The entry originates in a study of cytomegalovirus exposure and HLA in healthy donors. Study-wide results and limits: Among the CMV-associated chains, a few were confirmed in vitro as specific for CMV antigens. TCR beta chains numbering some 150 were designated cytomegalovirus-associated. Previous analysis showed most TCR beta V segments were productive about 90% or about 30% of the time.

PCR involved 60 Vbeta and 13 Jbeta primers. TCRdb keeps only in-frame clones here, not all; method: immunoSEQ multiplex PCR. This sample has about 250,000 clones; roughly 84% occur once, and the top ten carry 0.24%. This sequence joins TRBV5-1 and TRBJ1-2; 7 bases are shared with TRBD1. The sequence was collected from a girl aged 2-10 years in good health and CMV-seronegative. The sequencing sample was made of PBMCs. The DNA for the CDR3 is TGCGCCAGCAGTTCGCAGGGGGAGAGGAACTATGGCTACACCTTC. Translation: CASSSQGERNYGYTF.